These T cell receptor beta chains were read from a single sample in a study of blood T cell repertoires in COVID-19. Profiled with immunoSEQ multiplex PCR; TCRdb holds only in-frame clones, not every one. The table lists about 100,000 clones, approximately 90% of them singletons. The sequencing sample was made of peripheral blood. These receptors all stem from a man between 50 and 59 years old with active COVID-19. Both conserved end residues are trimmed from each CDR3.

V,J,CDR3
TRBV7-8,TRBJ2-1,ASSLGSNEQF
TRBV11-2,TRBJ2-1,ASSLDSGTRSQEQF
TRBV5-1,TRBJ2-1,ASGPGRAYNEQF
TRBV15,TRBJ2-2,ATSRVPSGATGELF
TRBV5-5,TRBJ2-2,ASSRYRGDTGELF
TRBV10-1,TRBJ1-5,ASSEGPGAPQH
TRBV12-2,TRBJ2-1,ASRSLLAGSNNEQF
TRBV14,TRBJ1-1,ASSQAGMNTEAF
TRBV12-3/TRBV12-4,TRBJ1-4,ASRNIGGKLF
TRBV11-2,TRBJ1-2,ASSLLGQGAPGYT
TRBV7-2,TRBJ1-1,ASSWDRGGTEAF
TRBV6-2/TRBV6-3,TRBJ2-1,ASSKLGNEQF
TRBV11-2,TRBJ2-5,ASSSLSAGSQETQY
TRBV27,TRBJ1-4,ASSKNRFSNEKLF
TRBV7-6,TRBJ2-3,ASSLEGRYGTDTQY
TRBV18,TRBJ2-5,ASSLGVQETQY
TRBV7-3,TRBJ1-3,ASSLRGSGNTIY
TRBV10-3,TRBJ2-7,AISEAGTSGGISYEQY
TRBV6-5,TRBJ2-3,ASRGGSSTDTQY
TRBV10-2,TRBJ2-3,ASSEPRDTQY
TRBV15,TRBJ2-7,ATSRDRGNEQY
TRBV10-3,TRBJ2-1,AISQGPGGGDNEQF
TRBV18,TRBJ2-2,ASSPGGDGELF
TRBV11-3,TRBJ2-5,ASSLDTRDTRRETQY
TRBV9,TRBJ2-1,ASSVSTGSSYNEQF
TRBV27,TRBJ1-4,ASRHLAGTGRSEKLF
TRBV5-5,TRBJ2-7,ASSPYSRDSAYEQY
TRBV5-6,TRBJ2-4,ASSLVPGGTSIAKNIQY
TRBV12-3/TRBV12-4,TRBJ1-1,ASSLGQREAF
TRBV9,TRBJ2-3,ASSDNVLTDTQY
TRBV9,TRBJ2-1,ASSVAGSSNEQF
TRBV25-1,TRBJ1-2,ASSEQGANYGYT
TRBV13,TRBJ2-1,ASSSEQSGSSYNEQF
TRBV7-2,TRBJ1-1,ASSPNLLNTEAF
TRBV19,TRBJ1-4,ASCDPSARGRRNEKLF
TRBV3-1/TRBV3-2,TRBJ1-1,ASSPDRAGEAF
TRBV4-1,TRBJ2-3,ASSQGSGGTDTQY
TRBV7-9,TRBJ2-3,ASSLGPQDTQY
TRBV27,TRBJ2-2,ASSPRLAANTGELF
TRBV6-5,TRBJ2-7,ASQTGFLYEQY
TRBV27,TRBJ1-6,ASSFLDSNSPLH
TRBV10-2,TRBJ2-1,ASSGAPSSYNEQF